This is a list of T cell receptor beta chains from one sample in a study of Graves' ophthalmopathy and Graves' hyperthyroidism. TCRdb used MiXCR to reprocess the multiplex PCR reads, holding one entry per CDR3 protein. The table includes 200,000 to 300,000 distinct CDR3 sequences, around 42% detected once. The sequenced sample consisted of peripheral blood. These receptor sequences come from an adult man with Graves' ophthalmopathy. CDR3s include the opening cysteine and the closing phenylalanine or tryptophan. D genes are given only for firm matches. A row's size may be missing; if present it is once, few, many or a size class.

length,D,J,size,V,DNA,CDR3
15,TRBD2,TRBJ2-5,.,TRBV2,TGTGCCAGCAGCCAGACTAGCGGGAGTGGAGAGACCCAGTACTTC,CASSQTSGSGETQYF
15,TRBD2,TRBJ2-7,.,TRBV10-3,TGTGCCAGCAGTTTAACCGCTCCAAGCGGGGGCGAGCAGTACTTC,CASSLTAPSGGEQYF
13,.,TRBJ1-5,.,TRBV10-2,TGCGCCAGCAGTGATTTCCAGTCCCAGCCCCAGCATTTT,CASSDFQSQPQHF
16,.,TRBJ2-7,few,TRBV7-2,TGTGCCAGCAGCCAAGCTGTAGCTCCCTATTTCTACGAGCAGTACTTC,CASSQAVAPYFYEQYF
16,.,TRBJ1-4,.,TRBV7-8,TGTGCCAGCAGCTTAAGGCGGGCAGGGACTAATGAAAAACTGTTTTTT,CASSLRRAGTNEKLFF
13,.,TRBJ2-7,few,TRBV29-1,TGCAGCGTTGGGGACGGAGGAGCCTACGAGCAGTACTTC,CSVGDGGAYEQYF
15,TRBD1,TRBJ2-5,few,TRBV2,TGTGCCAGCAGTCAGTTCGGACAGGGACGGGAGACCCAGTACTTC,CASSQFGQGRETQYF
14,.,TRBJ1-2,.,TRBV7-9,TGTGCCAGCAGCCAAACCGGGGCAGATTATGGCTACACCTTC,CASSQTGADYGYTF
14,.,TRBJ2-5,.,TRBV20-1,TGCAGTGCTAGAGTCGAGCGGCACCAAGAGACCCAGTACTTC,CSARVERHQETQYF
12,.,TRBJ2-7,few,TRBV20-1,TGCAGTGCTAGTATGGGAGTTTCCGAGCAGTACTTC,CSASMGVSEQYF
15,TRBD2,TRBJ2-7,.,TRBV9,TGTGCCAGCAGTTACTTAGGGACTAGCGGGGAGGAGCAGCACTTC,CASSYLGTSGEEQHF
14,TRBD1,TRBJ1-2,few,TRBV27,TGTGCCAGCAGAAAACAGGGGGCTAACTATGGCTACACCTTC,CASRKQGANYGYTF
16,.,TRBJ1-6,.,TRBV15,TGTGCCACCAGCAGATCGGCCGGACAGCAGAATTCACCCCTCCACTTT,CATSRSAGQQNSPLHF
15,.,TRBJ1-6,many,TRBV9,TGTGCCAGCAGCGCTTCAGGGAGTGGGGGATCACCCCTCCACTTT,CASSASGSGGSPLHF
16,TRBD2,TRBJ2-7,many,TRBV20-1,TGCAGTGCTATGGGACTAGCGGGAGGCTACTCCTACGAGCAGTACTTC,CSAMGLAGGYSYEQYF
12,.,TRBJ1-1,few,TRBV6-1,TGTGCCAGCAGTGAGATAAGGGATGAAGCTTTCTTT,CASSEIRDEAFF
15,TRBD1,TRBJ1-1,few,TRBV19,TGTGCCAGTAGTATACAGCAACAGGGGGACACTGAAGCTTTCTTT,CASSIQQQGDTEAFF
15,TRBD1,TRBJ2-3,.,TRBV7-9,TGTGCCAGCAGCTTATGGGGACAGGGAACAGATACGCAGTATTTT,CASSLWGQGTDTQYF
15,.,TRBJ2-5,few,TRBV28,TGTGCCAGCAGCCCACAGGGAGACCTAGGGTGGACCCAGTACTTC,CASSPQGDLGWTQYF
14,TRBD2,TRBJ2-7,few,TRBV2,TGTGCCAGCAGTGGTAGCGGGGGTTTTTACGAGCAGTACTTC,CASSGSGGFYEQYF
14,.,TRBJ2-2,.,TRBV7-9,TGTGCCAGCAGCTTAGGGCAGAGCACCGGGGAGCTGTTTTTT,CASSLGQSTGELFF
14,.,TRBJ2-7,.,TRBV7-2,TGTGCCAGCAGCTTTAGGGGCACCGCTTACGAGCAGTACTTC,CASSFRGTAYEQYF
15,TRBD2,TRBJ2-3,few,TRBV11-2,TGTGCCAGCAGCCCCGGGACTACAGACACAGATACGCAGTATTTT,CASSPGTTDTDTQYF
13,TRBD1,TRBJ2-5,few,TRBV7-9,TGTGCCAGCAGCTCTGGGACAGCAGAGACCCAGTACTTC,CASSSGTAETQYF
16,.,TRBJ2-7,few,TRBV11-2,TGTGCCAGCAGCTTAGGGGGGAGGGGGCTACGACACGAGCAGTACTTC,CASSLGGRGLRHEQYF
15,.,TRBJ1-3,.,TRBV10-3,TGTGCCATCAGCCAGGATCTTTTTTCTGGAAACACCATATATTTT,CAISQDLFSGNTIYF
17,TRBD1,TRBJ2-7,.,TRBV19,TGCGCCAGCAGCCACGGCGGACAGGGGCCAGGGGACTACGAGCAGTACTTC,CASSHGGQGPGDYEQYF
16,.,TRBJ2-2,.,TRBV5-5,TGTGCCAGCAGCCCCCCGGGACAAATGAGAACCGGGGAGCTGTTTTTT,CASSPPGQMRTGELFF
15,.,TRBJ2-2,few,TRBV6-4,TGTGCCAGCAGGATTAGCGTCGCGAACACCGGGGAGCTGTTTTTT,CASRISVANTGELFF
12,.,TRBJ1-4,.,TRBV20-1,TGCAGTGCTACCCGGCCTAATGAAAAACTGTTTTTT,CSATRPNEKLFF
14,.,TRBJ1-4,.,TRBV6-1,TGTGCCAGCAGCCTCACAGGCTTCGGTGAAAAACTGTTTTTT,CASSLTGFGEKLFF
15,.,TRBJ1-2,few,TRBV20-1,TGCAGTGCTAGGGTACAGGGACGGACTAACTATGGCTACACCTTC,CSARVQGRTNYGYTF
11,.,TRBJ1-1,few,TRBV6-6,TGTGCCAGCACCAGGATCACTGAAGCTTTCTTT,CASTRITEAFF
14,TRBD1,TRBJ1-6,once,TRBV9,TGTGCCAGCTCACCGGAACAGGGGAATTCACCCCTCCACTTT,CASSPEQGNSPLHF
14,.,TRBJ1-5,many,TRBV24-1,TGTGCCACCAGTGAGCCGACAGAATATCAGCCCCAGCATTTT,CATSEPTEYQPQHF
14,TRBD1,TRBJ2-7,few,TRBV29-1,TGCAGCGTTGAAGATGCGGGACAGGGGTTCGAGCAGTACTTC,CSVEDAGQGFEQYF
16,TRBD2,TRBJ2-7,.,TRBV12-3/TRBV12-4,TGTGCCAGCAGTTTAGCCCAACTAGCGAGCTCCTACGAGCAGTACTTC,CASSLAQLASSYEQYF
13,.,TRBJ2-3,.,TRBV15,TGTGCCACCAGCGATAAGACGGTGGGAACGCAGTATTTT,CATSDKTVGTQYF
14,.,TRBJ2-5,many,TRBV7-2,TGTGCCAGCAGCTTAGGCGGCATGGAAGAGACCCAGTACTTC,CASSLGGMEETQYF
11,.,TRBJ2-7,.,TRBV29-1,TGCAGCGTTGAAGATCCCTACGAGCAGTACTTC,CSVEDPYEQYF
15,.,TRBJ1-2,.,TRBV29-1,TGCAGCGCGGCTCCGGGACGCCTAGCTAACTATGGCTACACCTTC,CSAAPGRLANYGYTF
14,.,TRBJ1-1,.,TRBV7-8,TGTGCCAGCAGCTCGATATTGATGAACACTGAAGCTTTCTTT,CASSSILMNTEAFF
10,.,TRBJ2-7,.,TRBV2,TGTGCCAGCAGTGTCGGACCACAGTACTTC,CASSVGPQYF
15,.,TRBJ1-3,.,TRBV4-1,TGCGCCAGCAGCCAAGAGTGGGTCTCTGGAAACACCATATATTTT,CASSQEWVSGNTIYF
13,.,TRBJ2-5,.,TRBV10-2,TGCGCCAGCAGACCCCCCTTGCAAGAGACCCAGTACTTC,CASRPPLQETQYF
16,TRBD1,TRBJ1-6,.,TRBV9,TGTGCCAGCAGCCCCACGGACAGGGGTAGAGATTCACCCCTCCACTTT,CASSPTDRGRDSPLHF
15,TRBD1,TRBJ2-7,.,TRBV9,TGTGCCAGCAGCCACTCCGACAGGGCCCGCTACGAGCAGTACTTC,CASSHSDRARYEQYF
13,.,TRBJ1-1,.,TRBV20-1,TGCAGTGCTAGTGAGACGGCGAACACTGAAGCTTTCTTT,CSASETANTEAFF
13,TRBD1,TRBJ2-1,.,TRBV5-1,TGCGCCAGCAGGGGACAGGGGCAGGATGAGCAGTTCTTC,CASRGQGQDEQFF
12,.,TRBJ1-6,once,TRBV7-9,TGTGCCAGCAGCTTAGGGGCTTCACCCCTCCACTTT,CASSLGASPLHF
18,TRBD1,TRBJ2-7,.,TRBV10-2,TGCGCCAGCAGCGGCGACTCCGGGACAGGAGACCACTACTACGAGCAGTACTTC,CASSGDSGTGDHYYEQYF
15,.,TRBJ2-3,.,TRBV10-3,TGTGCCATCAGTGACCCGGGGATGAGGACAGATACGCAGTATTTT,CAISDPGMRTDTQYF
13,TRBD1,TRBJ1-2,few,TRBV27,TGTGCCAGCAGCCAGGACAGGGGGTATGGCTACACCTTC,CASSQDRGYGYTF
13,.,TRBJ1-5,.,TRBV2,TGTGCCAGCCACCGGGACACAAATCAGCCCCAGCATTTT,CASHRDTNQPQHF
14,.,TRBJ1-1,.,TRBV5-1,TGCGCCAGCAGCTTGGAGACAGGGAACACTGAAGCTTTCTTT,CASSLETGNTEAFF
14,.,TRBJ2-2,.,TRBV20-1,TGCAGTGCTAGAGATGGGAAGAACACCGGGGAGCTGTTCTTT,CSARDGKNTGELFF
17,TRBD1,TRBJ2-2,.,TRBV9,TGTGCCAGCAGCTTAGATCAAGACAGGGTTGTCGCCGGGGAGCTGTTTTTT,CASSLDQDRVVAGELFF
16,.,TRBJ1-3,.,TRBV7-8,TGTGCCAGCAGCTTAGCTCCTGAAGGGCTTGGAAACACCATATATTTT,CASSLAPEGLGNTIYF
16,.,TRBJ2-7,.,TRBV2,TGTGCCAGCAGTGCCCCGCCCAGGGGTGTAGAACGCGAGCAGTACTTC,CASSAPPRGVEREQYF